Each of the 12 T cell receptor beta chains below was sequenced from the same sample in a study of T cell responses to AZD1222 COVID-19 vaccine. The protocol was immunoSEQ multiplex PCR, while the TCRdb copy is restricted to in-frame clones and leaves out a portion. The table shows 130,000 to 150,000 clones, with roughly 89% occurring only once. The sequences come from peripheral blood, collected on day 0 of AZD1222 vaccination. These receptors originate from an adult in good health.

The V call is TRBV5-6, the J call TRBJ1-1; D remains ambiguous. Germline loops: CDR1 SGHDT, CDR2 YYEEEE. V was cut by 6 bases and J by 1 base, with 13 bases left in between. CDR3 size: 14 residues. In DNA form, the CDR3 reads TGTGCCAGCAACCCCTTCCAGGAGAACACTGAAGCTTTCTTT. Translating it yields CASNPFQENTEAFF. Looking up the rest from reference TRBV5-6 and TRBJ1-1 gives the full variable domain: DAGVTQSPTHLIKTRGQQVTLRCSPKSGHDTVSWYQQALGQGPQFIFQYYEEEERQRGNFPDRFSGHQFPNYSSELNVNALLLGDSALYLCASNPFQENTEAFFGQGTRLTVV.

The chain combines TRBV27 with TRBJ2-5; 7 nucleotides line up with TRBD2. CDR1 and CDR2 from the germline V gene are MNHEY and SMNVEV (reference sequence). The junction had 8 bases not matched to a gene; V was cut back by 0 bases and J by 7 bases. The CDR3 length is 15 residues. Here the CDR3 reads CASSLSGGLGRTQYF. The CDR3 DNA reads as TGTGCCAGCAGTTTATCGGGGGGGTTAGGAAGGACCCAGTACTTC.

The chain has TRBV28 and TRBJ2-7; 8 positions match TRBD1. CDR1 is MDHEN and CDR2 is SYDVKM in the germline V gene. With 7 bases clipped from V and 3 bases from J, the junction kept 17 bases outside the gene matches. The CDR3 is 17 residues long. In DNA, the CDR3 is TGTGCCAGCAATTGTAATCGAAGTGGGACAGGACTCTACGAGCAGTACTTC. Translated, it gives CASNCNRSGTGLYEQYF. Variable domain in full (rest from reference TRBV28 and TRBJ2-7): DVKVTQSSRYLVKRTGEKVFLECVQDMDHENMFWYRQDPGLGLRLIYFSYDVKMKEKGDIPEGYSVSREKKERFSLILESASTNQTSMYLCASNCNRSGTGLYEQYFGPGTRLTVT.

The chain links TRBV11-3 to TRBJ2-2; 8 bases line up with TRBD1. The CDR3 is 16 residues long. J lost 5 bases, V lost 0 bases, and 5 bases had no gene match. Per germline, CDR1 SGHNT and CDR2 YENEEA. The CDR3 loop is CASSLELTGETGELFF. The CDR3 nucleotides read TGTGCCAGCAGCTTAGAATTGACAGGGGAGACCGGGGAGCTGTTTTTT.

The chain is built from TRBV9 and TRBJ1-2; 10 nucleotides line up with TRBD1. Trimming removed 2 bases from V and 8 bases from J; junction bases left unmatched: 12. Germline V gene data show CDR1 as SGDLS and CDR2 as YYNGEE. This CDR3 contains 16 residues. CDR3 sequence (DNA): TGTGCCAGCAGCGTGGCGCCGGGACAGGGGATGGGAGGCTACACCTTC. Protein product: CASSVAPGQGMGGYTF.

V usage is TRBV6-6 and J usage is TRBJ2-7; the match to TRBD2 covers 10 bases. Trimming at V came to 5 bases and at J to 2 bases, leaving 9 bases not matched to a gene. This CDR3 comprises 16 residues. Germline V lookup: CDR1 MNHNY, CDR2 SVGAGI (reference sequence). The CDR3 DNA follows: TGTGCCAGCAGTCGAACCCCTAGCGGGGGAACCTACGAGCAGTACTTC. It is translated as CASSRTPSGGTYEQYF.

The table lists this clone with a count of one. The gene calls are TRBV23-1 and TRBJ2-7; tentatively, D is TRBD2 (5 bases). TRBV23-1 is an open reading frame, and its role is uncertain. CDR3 size: 15 residues. V lost 3 bases to trimming and J lost 2 bases, with 14 bases between them. Written as DNA, the CDR3 is TGCGCCAGCAGTCATCTCCTAGCCGGAGCCTACGAGCAGTACTTC. Translating it yields CASSHLLAGAYEQYF.

The chain recombines TRBV5-6 with TRBJ1-1, with D unclear. Trimming pared 0 bases from V and 3 bases from J, leaving 0 bases between. Germline CDR1 and CDR2: SGHDT and YYEEEE. There are 11 residues in the CDR3. CDR3 nucleotides: TGTGCCAGCAGCTTGGACACTGAAGCTTTCTTT. It encodes CASSLDTEAFF.

The chain links TRBV7-8 to TRBJ1-4; 7 bases align to TRBD1. Germline CDR1 and CDR2: SGHVS and FQNEAQ. The CDR3 is 16 amino acids. After removal of 5 bases from V and 7 bases from J, the junction contained 13 bases not matched to a gene. The CDR3: CASSLQRQGRFEKLFF. CDR3 nucleotide sequence: TGTGCCAGCAGCCTACAACGACAGGGTCGCTTTGAAAAACTGTTTTTT.

The chain links TRBV10-1 to TRBJ1-1; no firm D call. The CDR3 has 15 residues. V shed 5 bases and J shed 4 bases, with 17 bases lying between them. Germline CDR1 is WNHNN and CDR2 is SYGVQD (reference sequence). CDR3: CASSIVGLLITEAFF. The DNA for the CDR3 is TGCGCCAGCAGTATAGTTGGACTTTTGATCACTGAAGCTTTCTTT.

Written as DNA, the CDR3 is TGTGCCACCAAAAATAAGAACGGGGAGCTGTTTTTT. Translated: CATKNKNGELFF. V usage is TRBV24-1 and J usage is TRBJ2-2; no clear D gene. This CDR3 is 12 amino acids long. Germline-derived CDR1 and CDR2 are KGHDR and SFDVKD. V was cut by 8 bases and J by 7 bases, with 10 bases left in between.

For this clone: Other DNA sequences from this sample encode an identical CDR3 as well. The gene calls are TRBV11-3 and TRBJ1-1; possibly TRBD1 for D (6 bases). CDR1 and CDR2 from the germline V gene are SGHNT and YENEEA. V gave up 0 bases and J gave up 4 bases, with 12 bases separating them. The CDR3 totals 15 residues. CDR3 protein: CASSLDGRGRTEAFF. The CDR3 DNA follows: TGTGCCAGCAGCTTAGATGGCAGGGGCCGCACTGAAGCTTTCTTT.